The 8 T cell receptor beta chains below were found in one sample sequenced in a study of blood T cell repertoires in COVID-19. Profiling relied on immunoSEQ multiplex PCR, and the TCRdb table lists in-frame clones only, not all of them. This sample has 60,000 to 80,000 clones; around 89% occur once, and the top ten carry over 6%. Sequenced material: peripheral blood. The receptors shown here come from a woman between 70 and 85 years old with acute or convalescent COVID-19.

The J gene is TRBJ2-7, the V gene TRBV27; 7 bases map to TRBD1. The CDR3 runs 15 residues. Trimming cost V 0 bases and J 1 base; bases outside gene matches: 3. Germline V gene data show CDR1 as MNHEY and CDR2 as SMNVEV (reference sequence). The CDR3 region has the DNA TGTGCCAGCAGTTTATCTGGACAGGCGTCCTACGAGCAGTACTTC. Its protein product is CASSLSGQASYEQYF.

The J gene is TRBJ2-4, the V gene TRBV30, with D possibly being TRBD1 (6 bases). This CDR3 is built from 10 residues. Trimming stripped 2 bases from V and 10 bases from J, with 6 bases between. Germline CDR1 GTSNPN, CDR2 SVGIG (reference sequence). CDR3 sequence reads: CAWSRGIQYF. CDR3 in DNA: TGTGCCTGGAGTAGGGGGATTCAGTACTTC.

This chain uses TRBV2 with TRBJ2-1; 9 bases are a match to TRBD1. Germline trimming cut 5 bases from V and 4 bases from J; bases unmatched to any gene: 3. This CDR3 has 14 residues. Germline V lookup: CDR1 SNHLY, CDR2 FYNNEI. CDR3 loop: CASSSGQGYNEQFF. In DNA form, the CDR3 reads TGTGCCAGCAGTTCGGGACAGGGTTACAATGAGCAGTTCTTC.

The rearrangement uses TRBV19 and TRBJ2-7; 7 bases align to TRBD1. The CDR3 totals 15 residues. In germline, CDR1 is LNHDA, CDR2 SQIVND (reference sequence). V was clipped by 4 bases and J by 0 bases; unmatched bases: 6. CDR3: CASSTTGTDSYEQYF. The CDR3 bases are TGTGCCAGTAGTACCACCGGGACAGACTCCTACGAGCAGTACTTC.

The chain carries TRBV9 and TRBJ1-4; 12 bases fit TRBD1. Germline V gene sequence: CDR1 SGDLS, CDR2 YYNGEE. This CDR3 contains 16 residues. V shed 0 bases and J 8 bases; nucleotides not matched to a gene: 5. The CDR3 region has the DNA TGTGCCAGCAGCGTAGGGGGACAGGGGGCGAAAGAAAAACTGTTTTTT. It translates to CASSVGGQGAKEKLFF.

The rearrangement links TRBV12-3 or TRBV12-4 to TRBJ1-4; D might be TRBD1 (5 bases). This CDR3 region has 13 residues. With 3 bases removed from V and 7 bases from J, the gap between germline ends came to 9 bases. The CDR3 DNA reads TGTGCCAGCAGTTTGCAGGGCCCTGAAAAACTGTTTTTT. It translates to CASSLQGPEKLFF.

The V gene is TRBV9, the J gene TRBJ1-1; D might be TRBD1 (5 bases). The CDR3 extends over 14 amino acids. Germline V gene lookup returns CDR1 SGDLS and CDR2 YYNGEE. Trimming removed 2 bases from V and 7 bases from J, with 15 bases in between. CDR3 residues: CASSVGEGSDEAFF. CDR3 nucleotide sequence: TGTGCCAGCAGCGTCGGGGAGGGGAGCGATGAAGCTTTCTTT.

The rearrangement links TRBV7-2 to TRBJ1-5, with TRBD1 as a possible D gene (6 bases). The CDR3 is 13 amino acids. The germline V and J ends were trimmed by 2 bases and 4 bases, with 6 bases remaining between them. The germline V gene encodes CDR1 SGHTA and CDR2 FQGNSA. CDR3 coding DNA: TGTGCCAGCAGCTTACAGGGGAATCAGCCCCAGCATTTT. This sequence encodes CASSLQGNQPQHF.